This TCR beta chain was profiled in a study of T cell responses to AZD1222 COVID-19 vaccine. The table came from immunoSEQ multiplex PCR; TCRdb's copy has only in-frame clones and leaves some out. The sample consists of approximately 17,000 clones, approximately 80% of them appearing once. In regard to this clone: Its cognate antigen is unknown.

General study results and limits: Mapped onto spike, vaccine-associated CD4 TCRs spanned it and were dominant at 160-218 and 743-854. It was only after the peak T cell response that any repertoires were sampled. Donor demographics were predominantly white British with a female majority; clonal diversity may be underestimated.

Germline V gene sequence: CDR1 MNHEY, CDR2 SVGEGT. The ends were cut back, 3 bases at V and 5 bases at J, with 10 bases in the middle. The CDR3 sequence is 13 residues long. This chain joins TRBV6-2 or TRBV6-3 and TRBJ1-1; possible D gene TRBD1, 6 bases. The material sequenced was peripheral blood, taken 28 days after the second AZD1222 dose. The clonotype comes from an adult who received the AZD1222 COVID-19 vaccine. The CDR3 reads CASSYGGRTEAFF. The CDR3 DNA follows: TGTGCCAGCAGTTATGGGGGGCGGACTGAAGCTTTCTTT.